This T cell receptor (beta chain) was obtained from a study of T cell repertoires in cytomegalovirus infection (dated by TCRdb to between 2018 and 2021). Turning to the overall study: Because public TCR beta signatures pointed to carriage of CMV infection together with the matching HLA type, the HLA type of each donor mattered for the analysis.

Results and caveats for the whole study, not just this receptor: In both this cohort and an independent 352-donor cohort, the cumulative frequency of public TCR beta family members distinguished carriers of CMV infection plus the relevant HLA type. The ex vivo response was dominated by HLA-C-restricted CMV-specific TCR beta clonotypes, which also provided the single most frequent clonotype in two of eight donors.

Notes on this clonotype: Its antigen remains unidentified. No quality values exist for individual bases; no much larger clone is one base distant.

The CDR1 and CDR2 encoded by the germline V gene are MNHEY and SVGAGI. From cysteine to phenylalanine, the CDR3 is 14 amino acids long. The read is trimmed to its CDR3 DNA, 42 bases read in frame from base 1. V loses 5 bases of germline sequence and J loses 0 bases, and the interval between the two ends is 8 bases. Sequencing instrument: Illumina HiSeq 1500. The public reads were run again by TCRdb, first through fastp at Q25 and then through MiXCR, and only productive beta chains were kept. Entries are consolidated by CDR3 protein sequence, retaining the most common genes and DNA. In all, the sample holds around 450,000 distinct CDR3 sequences, and approximately 33% of those were seen once. The ten largest account for roughly 13% of the sample.

This sequence uses TRBV6-5 and TRBJ2-1; a weak D assignment points to TRBD2 (6 bases agree). This TCR came from a human donor in good health (CMV status not recorded). Some clones in this sample may be carry-over from other donors' samples. The sample consisted of PBMCs. The CDR3: CASSGTVSYNEQFF. Read as DNA, the sequence is TGTGCCAGCAGTGGGACTGTCTCCTACAATGAGCAGTTCTTC.